The clone carrying this T cell receptor (beta chain) was found many times. Its antigen remains unidentified. Germline CDR1 SGDLS, CDR2 YYNGEE. Trimming shortened V by 0 bases and J by 5 bases, and 9 bases separated the two germline ends. The CDR3 runs to 14 residues. The data originate from a study of T-cell reconstitution after alpha-beta-depleted transplantation in children. Overall study findings and caveats: As was reported, about two months after transplant, alpha-beta T cells came from several hundred expanded graft clones. Where some patients showed high TCRbeta diversity at day 60, it came from recipient T cells and thymic progenitors that had survived.

Preparation of the TCRbeta library involved a method that used unique molecular identifiers. TCRdb recomputed calls from the PCR reads with MiXCR, one row per CDR3 protein. The data hold approximately 190,000 distinct CDR3 sequences, with roughly 8.3% observed a single time. The chain has TRBV9 and TRBJ2-1; D not certain. This clonotype was obtained from a male patient aged 2-9 years who had a stem cell transplant for acute myeloid leukemia, so the T cells may come from the graft donor. The sample here was PBMCs, mostly from graft donor cells, taken 360 days after TCRalphabeta/CD19-depleted stem cell transplant. Written as DNA, the CDR3 is TGTGCCAGCAGCGTAGAAAGGAGCAACAATGAGCAGTTCTTC. As protein: CASSVERSNNEQFF.